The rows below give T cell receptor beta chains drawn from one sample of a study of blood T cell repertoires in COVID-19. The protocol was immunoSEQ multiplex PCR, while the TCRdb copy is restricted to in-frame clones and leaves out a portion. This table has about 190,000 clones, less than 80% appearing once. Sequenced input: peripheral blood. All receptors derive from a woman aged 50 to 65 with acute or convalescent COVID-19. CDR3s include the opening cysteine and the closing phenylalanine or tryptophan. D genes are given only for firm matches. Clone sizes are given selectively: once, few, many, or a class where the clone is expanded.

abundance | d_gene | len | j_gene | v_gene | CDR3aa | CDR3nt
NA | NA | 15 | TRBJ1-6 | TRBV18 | CASSPEGYENSPLHF | TGTGCCAGCTCACCCGAGGGTTATGAGAATTCACCCCTCCACTTT
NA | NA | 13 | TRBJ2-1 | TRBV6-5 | CASKGLSAFEQFF | TGTGCCAGCAAAGGACTATCGGCGTTTGAGCAGTTCTTC
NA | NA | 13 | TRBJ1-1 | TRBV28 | CASSRGAYTEAFF | TGTGCCAGCAGCCGTGGGGCCTACACTGAAGCTTTCTTT
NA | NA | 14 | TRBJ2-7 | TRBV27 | CASSLSEGGNEQYF | TGTGCCAGCAGTTTATCGGAGGGAGGCAACGAGCAGTACTTC
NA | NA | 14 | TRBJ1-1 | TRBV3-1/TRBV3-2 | CASSRGWGNTEAFF | TGTGCCAGCAGTCGGGGTTGGGGGAACACTGAAGCTTTCTTT
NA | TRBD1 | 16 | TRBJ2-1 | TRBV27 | CASNPPDRVIGDEQFF | TGTGCCAGCAACCCACCCGACAGGGTAATTGGGGATGAGCAGTTCTTC
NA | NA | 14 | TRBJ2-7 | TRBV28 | CASRMDRASYEQYF | TGTGCCAGCAGAATGGACAGAGCTAGCTACGAGCAGTACTTC
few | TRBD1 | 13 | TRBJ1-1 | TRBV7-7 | CASSRDRNTEAFF | TGTGCCAGCAGCCGGGACAGGAACACTGAAGCTTTCTTT
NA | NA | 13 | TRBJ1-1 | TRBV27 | CASSVGVNTEAFF | TGTGCCAGCAGTGTCGGGGTGAACACTGAAGCTTTCTTT
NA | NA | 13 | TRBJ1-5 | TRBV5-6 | CASSFTGNQPQHF | TGTGCCAGCAGCTTTACAGGCAATCAGCCCCAGCATTTT
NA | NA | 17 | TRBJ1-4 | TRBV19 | CASSISSLRGINEKLFF | TGTGCCAGTAGTATCTCCTCGTTGAGGGGGATCAATGAAAAACTGTTTTTT
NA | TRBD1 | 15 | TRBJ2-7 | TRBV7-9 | CASSFIGTEKNEQYF | TGTGCCAGCAGCTTTATTGGGACAGAGAAAAACGAGCAGTACTTC
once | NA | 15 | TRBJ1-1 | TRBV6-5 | CASSYRPGLNTEAFF | TGTGCCAGCAGTTACAGGCCAGGATTGAACACTGAAGCTTTCTTT
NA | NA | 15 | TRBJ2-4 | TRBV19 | CASRGTTLAKNIQYF | TGTGCTAGTAGGGGCACCACCTTAGCCAAAAACATTCAGTACTTC
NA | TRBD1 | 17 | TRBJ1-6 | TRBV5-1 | CASSLLATGANNSPLHF | TGCGCCAGCAGCTTATTGGCGACAGGGGCCAATAATTCACCCCTCCACTTT
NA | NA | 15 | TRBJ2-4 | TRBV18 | CASSPYGDGKNIQYF | TGTGCCAGCTCACCATACGGGGATGGCAAAAACATTCAGTACTTC
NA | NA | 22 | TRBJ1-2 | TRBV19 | CASSIFPGGYRPASDGNYGYTF | TGTGCCAGTAGTATATTCCCAGGAGGGTACAGGCCGGCGTCTGACGGTAACTATGGCTACACCTTC
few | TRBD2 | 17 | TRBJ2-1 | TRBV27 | CASSLQRLAGGYNEQFF | TGTGCCAGCAGTTTACAAAGGCTAGCGGGGGGATACAATGAGCAGTTCTTC